One TCR beta chain is described in this entry. Its specific antigen is unknown. No base-level quality is on record; no much larger clone is a single base apart. TCRbeta CDR3 regions were amplified from genomic DNA using the immunoSEQ Assay, a bias-controlled multiplex PCR. In the source study's methods: Within the assay, amplification of reference gene primers was used to estimate how many nucleated cells each sample contained. To quantify the absolute abundance of each unique TCRbeta CDR3 rearrangement, sequence reads were collapsed and filtered. Productive Simpson clonality was computed per sample as the square root of Simpson's diversity index over productive rearrangements. Imported from immuneACCESS, the table was reduced by TCRdb to in-frame sequences with V and J called. These copies leave out some clones; in studies compared against another copy, an unresolved V gene accounts for under half, and the cause of the remainder is not known. V, J and clone size were drawn from that table, and D and trimming were deduced from the DNA. Recorded for this sample are 170,000 or so clones; 65% to 85% of them occurred a single time. Together, the top ten hold about 7% of the sample.

Including the terminal cysteine and phenylalanine, the CDR3 comprises 14 residues. Only the CDR3 part of the read is kept: 42 bases, read in frame from the first base. Germline trimming amounts to 3 bases on V and 7 bases on J, with 8 as the count of junction bases outside the gene matches. CDR1 SGHRS and CDR2 YFSETQ are derived from the germline V gene. In Seattle, one collaborating source enrolled patients while the infection was active and tracked those patients longitudinally over the course of disease. Each collaborating institution followed its own protocols to collect whole blood in K2EDTA tubes. Collaborator samples were shipped for TCRbeta analysis as frozen whole blood, isolated PBMCs, or DNA extracted from either sample type. This specimen belongs to a study of blood T cell repertoires in COVID-19 (TCRdb year 2020). With regard to the full study: Samples covering the acute and convalescent phases of COVID-19 were provided by collaborators in the United States, Italy and Spain. Deeply sampled blood TCRbeta repertoires from subjects exposed to, actively infected with, or recovered from COVID-19 were included in the dataset. Samples were obtained from the ongoing ImmuneRACE study (first 160 participants) and from some 1,200 subjects provided by 6 global collaborators. Where HLA class I and class II types were available, the types were taken from metadata supplied by the sample provider, not from assay-based typing. Sample metadata almost always included a de-identified subject ID, COVID-19 status, age in years and sex. The prospective study material was composed of cDNA or gDNA derived from T cells, B-cell-depleted T cells, or PBMCs. The repertoires were released in a freely available public database meant as a resource for research on the immune response to SARS-CoV-2.

Study-wide findings and limitations: The quantity of clinical and demographic metadata differed by source and by participant and was supplied without curation.

This sequence uses TRBV5-1 and TRBJ2-5; 8 central bases correspond to TRBD1. This TCR was recovered from a woman aged 40 to 50 with COVID-19, enrolled during active disease. The specimen was peripheral blood. The DNA reads as follows: TGCGCCAGCAGCTCGGGACAGGATGTAGGGACCCAGTACTTC. The resulting protein is CASSSGQDVGTQYF. Joined to the reference TRBV5-1 and TRBJ2-5 proteins, this CDR3 gives the full variable domain: KAGVTQTPRYLIKTRGQQVTLSCSPISGHRSVSWYQQTPGQGLQFLFEYFSETQRNKGNFPGRFSGRQFSNSRSEMNVSTLELGDSALYLCASSSGQDVGTQYFGPGTRLLVL.